The 10 T cell receptor beta chains listed next were all sequenced from one sample in a study of cytotoxic CD8 clonotypes in ibrutinib-treated CLL. Here immunoSEQ multiplex PCR was the method, and the copy in TCRdb shows in-frame clones only, minus some. The data show about 140,000 clones, with 65% to 85% seen just once and 6% to 9.5% held by the top ten. Sequenced material: PBMCs, taken after 36 months of ibrutinib treatment. These receptor sequences come from a human donor with chronic lymphocytic leukemia.

V usage is TRBV10-3 and J usage is TRBJ2-7; TRBD1 matches at 8 bases. Germline loops: CDR1 ENHRY, CDR2 SYGVKD. The CDR3 extends over 18 amino acids. V shed 2 bases, J shed 5 bases, and the junction held 17 bases outside the gene matches. This CDR3 is CAISERVGTGTGNHEQYF. In DNA form, the CDR3 reads TGTGCCATCAGTGAGAGAGTGGGGACCGGGACAGGTAACCACGAGCAGTACTTC.

The chain recombines TRBV13 with TRBJ2-5; D assignment may be TRBD1 or TRBD2 (6 bases each). This CDR3 comprises 18 residues. The ends were cut back, 3 bases at V and 5 bases at J, with 25 bases in the middle. Germline loops: CDR1 PRHDT, CDR2 FYEKMQ (reference sequence). The CDR3 protein is CASSFLTGYREELETQYF. In DNA form, the CDR3 reads TGTGCCAGCAGCTTCCTTACGGGTTACAGGGAGGAATTGGAGACCCAGTACTTC. Full variable domain (remainder filled in from reference TRBV13 and TRBJ2-5): AAGVIQSPRHLIKEKRETATLKCYPIPRHDTVYWYQQGPGQDPQFLISFYEKMQSDKGSIPDRFSAQQFSDYHSELNMSSLELGDSALYFCASSFLTGYREELETQYFGPGTRLLVL.

This clone was picked up a small number of times. The CDR3 DNA follows: TGTGCCTGGAGCTGGTTACTGAACACCGGGGAGCTGTTTTTT. This encodes CAWSWLLNTGELFF. This chain connects TRBV30 to TRBJ2-2; D ambiguous. CDR3 length equals 14 residues. The V gene lost 3 bases and the J gene lost 1 base, with 9 bases spanning the gap. The germline gives CDR1 GTSNPN, CDR2 SVGIG (reference sequence).

This clone showed up just once. The genes are TRBV19 and TRBJ2-2; 8 bases are a match to TRBD2. This CDR3 contains 17 residues. V shed 4 bases, J shed 8 bases, and the junction held 15 bases outside the gene matches. Germline CDR1 LNHDA, CDR2 SQIVND (reference sequence). The chain's CDR3 is CASSRFGGGISGGELFF. The CDR3 DNA follows: TGTGCCAGTAGTAGATTTGGCGGGGGGATCTCCGGTGGGGAGCTGTTTTTT.

The rearrangement links TRBV2 to TRBJ2-4; D unresolved. V lost 3 bases, J lost 0 bases, and 6 bases lay in between. The V gene's germline CDR1 is SNHLY and CDR2 FYNNEI. This CDR3 spans 14 amino acids. The CDR3 region is CASSDRPAKNIQYF. For the CDR3, the DNA is TGTGCCAGCAGTGACAGACCAGCCAAAAACATTCAGTACTTC.

This clone was detected only a few times. The chain's CDR3 is CASSGTAGWETQYF. The CDR3 region has the DNA TGTGCCAGCAGCGGGACCGCAGGGTGGGAGACCCAGTACTTC. The V gene is TRBV2, the J gene TRBJ2-5; either TRBD1 or TRBD2 may fit D (5 bases each). V lost 6 bases to trimming and J lost 5 bases, with 16 bases between them. CDR1 is SNHLY and CDR2 is FYNNEI in the germline V gene. CDR3 length equals 14 residues.

This clone was counted between two and nine times. The gene calls are TRBV19 and TRBJ1-5; possible D gene TRBD1, 5 bases. The CDR3 is 14 residues long. V lost 7 bases, J lost 3 bases, and 13 bases lay in between. CDR1 and CDR2 (germline): LNHDA, SQIVND (reference sequence). DNA of the CDR3: TGTGCCAGTACGGGGGGACGGATCAATCAGCCCCAGCATTTT. This gives the protein CASTGGRINQPQHF.

The chain combines TRBV19 with TRBJ2-1, with 7 bases aligning to TRBD1. V gave up 5 bases and J gave up 5 bases; unmatched junction bases: 9. The CDR3 is made up of 15 amino acids. Germline lookup yields CDR1 LNHDA and CDR2 SQIVND (reference sequence). CDR3 residues: CASSFFLTGNNEQFF. The DNA of the CDR3 is TGTGCCAGTAGTTTCTTCCTGACAGGGAACAATGAGCAGTTCTTC.

The chain combines TRBV10-3 with TRBJ2-7; 8 nucleotides line up with TRBD1. The CDR3 has 14 residues. Germline V gives CDR1 ENHRY, CDR2 SYGVKD. V shed 3 bases and J 5 bases; nucleotides not matched to a gene: 6. The CDR3 loop reads CAISDRTGTHEQYF. The CDR3 DNA reads TGTGCCATCAGTGATCGGACAGGGACACACGAGCAGTACTTC.

This rearrangement joins TRBV5-1 to TRBJ1-4; no reliable D call. V was shortened by 0 bases and J by 0 bases, with 6 bases between the two germline ends. Germline loops: CDR1 SGHRS, CDR2 YFSETQ. There are 15 residues in the CDR3. The CDR3 nucleotides are TGCGCCAGCAGCTTGGGTTCGTCAACTAATGAAAAACTGTTTTTT. Its translation is CASSLGSSTNEKLFF.